The 32 T cell receptor beta chains below were found in one sample sequenced in a study. TCRdb recomputed calls from the RT-PCR reads with MiXCR, one row per CDR3 protein. The data show 550,000 to 750,000 distinct CDR3 sequences, 12% to 15% seen once. The material sequenced was memory CD4+ T cells from blood. These receptors originate from a female donor in good health, serving as a healthy control.

V gene TRBV14 combines with J gene TRBJ2-7; no clear D gene. The CDR3 spans 13 residues. With 1 base removed from V and 7 bases from J, the gap between germline ends came to 11 bases. Germline lookup yields CDR1 SGHDN and CDR2 FVKESK. CDR3 sequence reads: CASSQVPPREQYF. The CDR3 nucleotides read TGTGCCAGCAGCCAAGTGCCCCCTAGGGAGCAGTACTTC.

This rearrangement joins TRBV29-1 to TRBJ2-7, with D maybe TRBD1 (6 bases). CDR1 and CDR2 (germline): SQVTM, ANQGSEA. This CDR3 has 13 residues. Trimming pared 6 bases from V and 3 bases from J, leaving 15 bases between. CDR3 DNA sequence: TGCAGCGTAAGACAGGAAAAAAACTACGAGCAGTACTTC. Its translation is CSVRQEKNYEQYF.

The V and J genes are TRBV18 and TRBJ1-5, with TRBD1 identical over 12 bases. The germline V gene has CDR1 KGHSH and CDR2 LQKENI. The CDR3 runs 16 residues. After removal of 3 bases from V and 7 bases from J, the junction contained 7 bases not matched to a gene. The CDR3 reads CASSPGTGGGEQPQHF. CDR3 nucleotides: TGTGCCAGCTCACCCGGGACAGGGGGCGGCGAGCAGCCCCAGCATTTT.

This clonotype was seen repeatedly, ten times or more. This rearrangement joins TRBV10-3 to TRBJ2-1; TRBD1 is a possible D gene (6 bases). Trimming removed 4 bases from V and 4 bases from J, with 11 bases in between. CDR1 and CDR2 (germline): ENHRY, SYGVKD. The CDR3 extends over 14 amino acids. This CDR3 is CAISVGTPYNEQFF. In nucleotides, the CDR3 is TGTGCCATCAGTGTTGGGACACCGTACAATGAGCAGTTCTTC.

This rearrangement joins TRBV27 to TRBJ2-7; 10 bases fit TRBD2. The trim removed 5 bases at V and 4 bases at J, leaving 8 bases unmatched. The germline V gene has CDR1 MNHEY and CDR2 SMNVEV (reference sequence). CDR3 length equals 15 residues. Here the CDR3 reads CASSHGTSVSYEQYF. CDR3 in DNA: TGTGCCAGCAGTCATGGGACTAGCGTGTCGTACGAGCAGTACTTC.

The table lists this clonotype with a few counts. The chain is built from TRBV20-1 and TRBJ2-7; D unresolved. Trimming took off 6 bases at V and 0 bases at J, with 15 bases between the two ends. This CDR3 contains 14 residues. Germline V lookup: CDR1 DFQATT, CDR2 SNEGSKA (reference sequence). As DNA, the CDR3 is TGCAGTGCGCTTGACCCTGAAAGCTCCTACGAGCAGTACTTC. This gives the protein CSALDPESSYEQYF.

This clonotype was seen many times. This rearrangement joins TRBV6-5 to TRBJ1-1, with 9 bases aligning to TRBD1. Trimming took 6 bases from V and 3 from J; bases not matched to a gene: 11. The CDR3 runs to 16 residues. The V gene's germline CDR1 is MNHEY and CDR2 SVGAGI. The CDR3 region has the DNA TGTGCCAGCAGACGGGGACAGGGAACGCTTCACACTGAAGCTTTCTTT. Protein: CASRRGQGTLHTEAFF.

This clonotype was seen a few times. The CDR3 coding sequence is TGTGCCATCAGTGAGACGACCGGGACTACGGAGACCCAGTACTTC. It specifies CAISETTGTTETQYF. This chain connects TRBV10-3 to TRBJ2-5; 7 nucleotides line up with TRBD2. V shed 2 bases and J 5 bases; nucleotides not matched to a gene: 8. The CDR3 runs 15 residues. Germline CDR1 reads ENHRY; CDR2 reads SYGVKD.

This chain joins TRBV3-1 and TRBJ2-3; D is perhaps TRBD2 (5 bases). Trimming left V 3 bases short and J 4 bases short, with 14 bases between. Germline-derived CDR1 and CDR2 are LGHDT and YNNKEL (reference sequence). The CDR3 extends over 15 amino acids. The CDR3 here is CASSQSSDSADTQYF. Here the CDR3 DNA reads TGTGCCAGCAGCCAGTCGTCCGATAGCGCAGATACGCAGTATTTT.

The chain recombines TRBV29-1 with TRBJ2-7; D uncertain. Deletions cut 5 bases from V and 3 bases from J, with 8 bases between. The CDR3 is 11 amino acids. Germline V gives CDR1 SQVTM, CDR2 ANQGSEA. As DNA, the CDR3 is TGCAGCGTTACAGATATCTACGAGCAGTACTTC. Amino acid sequence: CSVTDIYEQYF.

Many counts were recorded for this clonotype. The chain links TRBV6-5 to TRBJ1-1; 9 bases map to TRBD1. This CDR3 spans 15 amino acids. V lost 7 bases, J lost 1 base, and 7 bases stayed unmatched. Germline CDR1 and CDR2: MNHEY and SVGAGI. The CDR3 bases are TGTGCCAGCAAAACAGGGGGCCGAGGGAACACTGAAGCTTTCTTT. Its protein product is CASKTGGRGNTEAFF.

This clonotype was observed a few times. The chain carries TRBV12-3 or TRBV12-4 and TRBJ2-1, with D perhaps TRBD2 (6 bases). This CDR3 is 14 amino acids long. Trimming cost V 2 bases and J 8 bases, with 13 bases left between them. In DNA form, the CDR3 reads TGTGCCAGCAGTTTACGGGGGAAAAGCGATGAGCAGTTCTTC. Translated, it gives CASSLRGKSDEQFF.

The chain is built from TRBV27 and TRBJ1-5; D perhaps matches TRBD1 (6 bases). Germline V gene sequence: CDR1 MNHEY, CDR2 SMNVEV (reference sequence). The length of the CDR3 is 16 residues. Trimming removed 5 bases at V and 3 bases at J, with 17 bases between. The CDR3 sequence: CASSPLGQSFNQPQHF. DNA for the CDR3: TGTGCCAGCAGTCCCCTTGGACAGAGTTTCAATCAGCCCCAGCATTTT.

This sequence joins TRBV20-1 and TRBJ1-2, with D hard to call. V was trimmed by 3 bases and J by 0 bases, leaving 8 bases between them. The CDR3 contains 13 residues. The germline V gene encodes CDR1 DFQATT and CDR2 SNEGSKA (reference sequence). CDR3 protein: CSASSVANYGYTF. The CDR3 DNA reads as TGCAGTGCTAGCAGTGTAGCTAACTATGGCTACACCTTC.

In this sample, this clonotype turned up a few times. This chain connects TRBV18 to TRBJ1-3; no clear D gene. The V gene's germline CDR1 is KGHSH and CDR2 LQKENI. V was pared by 0 bases and J by 4 bases, with 4 bases between. The CDR3 covers 13 residues. The CDR3 DNA is TGTGCCAGCTCACCACCAGGCGGAAACACCATATATTTT. Amino acid sequence: CASSPPGGNTIYF.

The rearrangement joins TRBV28 to TRBJ1-1; D is undetermined. This CDR3 region has 15 residues. V was pared by 1 base and J by 1 base, with 10 bases between. The germline CDR1 and CDR2 sequences are MDHEN and SYDVKM. CDR3 in amino acids: CASSLYGPGNTEAFF. The CDR3 DNA follows: TGTGCCAGCAGTTTATACGGGCCGGGGAACACTGAAGCTTTCTTT.

This clonotype occurred a few times. The chain couples TRBV7-2 to TRBJ2-2; 9 bases match TRBD1. The CDR3 is 14 amino acids. The V and J ends lost 5 bases and 10 bases, in that order; junction bases with no gene match: 8. CDR1 SGHTA and CDR2 FQGNSA come from the germline V gene. The DNA of the CDR3 is TGTGCCAGCAGCCCCCAGGGACAGGGACTGGAGCTGTTTTTT. Translating it yields CASSPQGQGLELFF. Based on the CDR3 plus reference TRBV7-2 and TRBJ2-2, the full variable domain is GAGVSQSPSNKVTEKGKDVELRCDPISGHTALYWYRQSLGQGLEFLIYFQGNSAPDKSGLPSDRFSAERTGGSVSTLTIQRTQQEDSAVYLCASSPQGQGLELFFGEGSRLTVL.

This clonotype was counted only a few times. The chain uses TRBV24-1 and TRBJ2-1; D is unclear. This CDR3 region has 16 residues. Germline assignment: CDR1 KGHDR and CDR2 SFDVKD. V lost 5 bases, J lost 0 bases, and 13 bases lay in between. The CDR3 loop is CATSAPGRSSYNEQFF. In DNA, the CDR3 is TGTGCCACCAGTGCCCCCGGGCGGAGCTCCTACAATGAGCAGTTCTTC.

The sample holds a few counts of this clonotype. The chain employs TRBV7-2 and TRBJ2-7, with TRBD1 identical over 8 bases. V dropped 3 bases and J dropped 2; count of bases not matched to a gene: 3. Germline CDR1 is SGHTA and CDR2 is FQGNSA. The CDR3 is made up of 14 amino acids. The CDR3 sequence is CASSFDRGPYEQYF. The DNA of the CDR3 is TGTGCCAGCAGCTTCGACAGGGGACCCTACGAGCAGTACTTC.

V and J are TRBV30 and TRBJ1-4; D is unresolved. The CDR3 runs to 13 residues. The ends were cut back, 7 bases at V and 8 bases at J, with 17 bases in the middle. Germline-derived CDR1 and CDR2 are GTSNPN and SVGIG (reference sequence). CDR3 coding DNA: TGTGCCTCGAGGAGGCAGGTGGGCGAAAAACTGTTTTTT. It encodes CASRRQVGEKLFF.

This clonotype was found a few times. The chain recombines TRBV7-2 with TRBJ2-5, with D possibly being TRBD2 (5 bases). The V end was cut by 5 bases, the J end by 5 bases, with 18 bases between. The CDR3 has 15 amino acids. The germline V gene encodes CDR1 SGHTA and CDR2 FQGNSA. The CDR3 reads CASSTPLALWETQYF. CDR3 sequence (DNA): TGTGCCAGCAGCACCCCCCTAGCCCTCTGGGAGACCCAGTACTTC.

V is TRBV28 and J is TRBJ2-1, with 7 bases identical to TRBD1. Germline-derived CDR1 and CDR2 are MDHEN and SYDVKM. The CDR3 covers 14 residues. The V gene end was trimmed by 3 bases and the J gene end by 8 bases; junction bases not matched to a gene: 7. The CDR3: CASSLWDSPHEQFF. The CDR3 DNA sequence: TGTGCCAGCAGTTTGTGGGACAGTCCCCATGAGCAGTTCTTC.

This clonotype was recorded a few times. The V gene is TRBV24-1, the J gene TRBJ2-4; the D is unclear. The V gene lost 5 bases and the J gene lost 8 bases, with 15 bases spanning the gap. Germline lookup yields CDR1 KGHDR and CDR2 SFDVKD. The CDR3 loop spans 14 amino acids. CDR3 loop: CATSGMASPDIQYF. CDR3 nucleotides: TGTGCCACCAGTGGCATGGCCTCGCCGGACATTCAGTACTTC.

J is TRBJ2-5 and V is TRBV7-2, with TRBD2 matching 7 bases. Germline trimming cut 6 bases from V and 4 bases from J; bases unmatched to any gene: 5. This CDR3 spans 13 amino acids. Germline CDR1 SGHTA, CDR2 FQGNSA. CDR3 DNA: TGTGCCAGCAGAGGAGGGGAGGGAGAGACCCAGTACTTC. Translated, it gives CASRGGEGETQYF. The complete variable domain, with remaining parts taken from reference TRBV7-2 and TRBJ2-5, reads GAGVSQSPSNKVTEKGKDVELRCDPISGHTALYWYRQSLGQGLEFLIYFQGNSAPDKSGLPSDRFSAERTGGSVSTLTIQRTQQEDSAVYLCASRGGEGETQYFGPGTRLLVL.

This clonotype occurred many times. The gene calls are TRBV29-1 and TRBJ1-2, with TRBD1 identical over 7 bases. Germline V gene data show CDR1 as SQVTM and CDR2 as ANQGSEA. This CDR3 has 12 residues. V trimming: 6 bases; J trimming: 8 bases; junction bases outside the gene matches: 9. CDR3 region: CSVATGSSGYTF. The CDR3 coding sequence is TGCAGCGTCGCGACAGGGTCGAGCGGCTACACCTTC.

Only one count was recorded for this clonotype. The chain uses TRBV3-1 and TRBJ2-1; D is perhaps TRBD2 (5 bases). CDR1 is LGHDT, CDR2 YNNKEL, per germline (reference sequence). With 0 bases removed from V and 9 bases from J, the gap between germline ends came to 18 bases. The CDR3 loop spans 16 amino acids. The CDR3, as DNA: TGTGCCAGCAGCCAAGATGGGTCACGGGGTTTGCGTGAGCAGTTCTTC. Translation: CASSQDGSRGLREQFF.

In its sample, this clonotype was seen many times. The rearrangement links TRBV6-5 to TRBJ2-7, with TRBD2 matching 12 bases. CDR3 length: 18 residues. CDR1 and CDR2 (germline): MNHEY, SVGAGI. With 4 bases clipped from V and 3 bases from J, the junction kept 13 bases outside the gene matches. The CDR3 here is CASSSDTYKTSGSYEQYF. For the CDR3, the DNA is TGTGCCAGCAGTTCGGACACCTACAAGACTAGCGGGAGCTACGAGCAGTACTTC.

In its sample, this clonotype was seen many times. The J gene is TRBJ2-1, the V gene TRBV4-3; weak D call: TRBD2 (5 bases). This CDR3 comprises 15 residues. Trimming removed 0 bases from V and 5 bases from J, with 11 bases in between. Germline loops: CDR1 LGHNA, CDR2 YSLEER. DNA for the CDR3: TGCGCCAGCAGCCAAGAAGGAGGACCCGACAATGAGCAGTTCTTC. This encodes CASSQEGGPDNEQFF.

This clonotype was detected ten times or more. The chain employs TRBV5-6 and TRBJ2-1, with D possibly being TRBD2 (5 bases). The V gene's germline CDR1 is SGHDT and CDR2 YYEEEE. This CDR3 is 15 amino acids long. Trimming pared 0 bases from V and 0 bases from J, leaving 7 bases between. The CDR3 loop reads CASSLAGNSYNEQFF. CDR3 bases: TGTGCCAGCAGCTTGGCCGGGAACTCCTACAATGAGCAGTTCTTC.

J is TRBJ1-1 and V is TRBV20-1; D gene uncertain. This CDR3 comprises 11 residues. The V and J ends lost 8 bases and 4 bases respectively, with 11 bases between them. From germline, CDR1 is DFQATT and CDR2 SNEGSKA (reference sequence). CDR3 DNA sequence: TGCAGTTCTATTCCCTCCACTGAAGCTTTCTTT. Translated: CSSIPSTEAFF.

Here the CDR3 reads CASSEENSGKSSYNEQFF. The CDR3 DNA is TGTGCCAGCAGTGAAGAGAATAGCGGGAAGAGCTCCTACAATGAGCAGTTCTTC. The rearrangement joins TRBV6-1 to TRBJ2-1, with 8 bases that match TRBD2. V lost 1 base to trimming and J lost 0 bases; unmatched junction nucleotides: 8. There are 18 residues in the CDR3. CDR1 is MNHNS and CDR2 is SASEGT in the germline V gene.

This clonotype was counted only a few times. The chain recombines TRBV30 with TRBJ1-1; perhaps TRBD1 as D (5 bases). The CDR3 covers 12 residues. Germline CDR1 is GTSNPN and CDR2 is SVGIG (reference sequence). V lost 2 bases and J 4 bases, leaving 8 bases between the germline ends. DNA of the CDR3: TGTGCCTGGAGTAAGGGGAGCACTGAAGCTTTCTTT. Its protein product is CAWSKGSTEAFF.